This T cell receptor (beta chain) derives from a study of cytomegalovirus exposure and HLA in healthy donors. Study-wide background: Some 200 million T cells yielded 117 million unique TCR beta sequences, as an earlier analysis found. About 85 million unique TCRs from HLA-typed donors were held in an early release of data.

Both 60 Vbeta primers and 13 Jbeta primers went into the PCR. Assay used: immunoSEQ multiplex PCR; TCRdb lists only in-frame clones, some missing. Here the sample spans about 200,000 clones, about four fifths being singletons. Each donor was healthy, and each was a bone marrow donor. The CDR3 extends over 13 amino acids. The V end was cut by 3 bases, the J end by 8 bases, with 10 bases between. Germline V CDR1 and CDR2: KGHSH, LQKENI. Sequenced material: PBMCs. The J gene is TRBJ1-4, the V gene TRBV18; D unresolved. The sequence was obtained from a male donor in good health and CMV-seropositive. The CDR3 region is CASSPTGEEKLFF. The CDR3 DNA reads TGTGCCAGCTCACCGACGGGTGAAGAAAAACTGTTTTTT.